Below are 17 T cell receptor beta chains sequenced from a single sample in a study of blood T cell repertoires in COVID-19. Data came from immunoSEQ multiplex PCR; TCRdb stores just in-frame clones and leaves some out. Of roughly 310,000 clones in the sample, over 75% are singletons; the top ten hold about 3.9%. Sequenced input: peripheral blood. These receptors all come from a woman aged 50 to 60 with active or convalescent COVID-19.

This chain uses TRBV19 with TRBJ1-1; D is perhaps TRBD1 (5 bases). The CDR3 is made up of 14 amino acids. The germline gives CDR1 LNHDA, CDR2 SQIVND (reference sequence). The V end lost 4 bases, the J end lost 0 bases, and 9 bases lay between the germline ends. CDR3 DNA: TGTGCCAGTAGTACACAGGTTATGAACACTGAAGCTTTCTTT. Encoded protein: CASSTQVMNTEAFF.

The chain has TRBV29-1 and TRBJ2-1, with TRBD1 matching 8 bases. Per germline, CDR1 SQVTM and CDR2 ANQGSEA. With V trimmed by 5 bases and J by 14 bases, 5 bases remained unmatched. This CDR3 is 10 amino acids long. The CDR3 loop is CSVKDRAEFF. In DNA form, the CDR3 reads TGCAGCGTTAAGGACAGGGCGGAGTTCTTC.

This sequence joins TRBV2 and TRBJ2-3; 9 bases align to TRBD2. The CDR3 contains 16 residues. Germline lookup yields CDR1 SNHLY and CDR2 FYNNEI. The V gene end was trimmed by 6 bases and the J gene end by 3 bases; junction bases not matched to a gene: 10. The CDR3 nucleotides read TGTGCCAGCAGAGCGTTAGCGGGAGCACTAACAGATACGCAGTATTTT. Its translation: CASRALAGALTDTQYF.

This clone was picked up one time. This chain uses TRBV5-6 with TRBJ1-5; perhaps TRBD1 as D (5 bases). V dropped 4 bases and J dropped 4 bases, with 15 bases sitting between them. The CDR3 consists of 15 residues. CDR1 is SGHDT, CDR2 YYEEEE, per germline. The CDR3 is CASSMSDRDNQPQHF. CDR3 sequence (DNA): TGTGCCAGCAGCATGTCAGACAGAGATAATCAGCCCCAGCATTTT.

V is TRBV7-2 and J is TRBJ2-5; D is undetermined. V was clipped by 2 bases and J by 1 base, with 8 bases between them. The germline gives CDR1 SGHTA, CDR2 FQGNSA. This CDR3 has 14 residues. The CDR3 protein is CASSLQAGQETQYF. CDR3 in DNA: TGTGCCAGCAGCTTACAAGCAGGCCAAGAGACCCAGTACTTC.

The chain has TRBV11-2 and TRBJ2-7; no definite D call. Germline V gives CDR1 SGHAT, CDR2 FQNNGV. This CDR3 has 14 residues. The V and J ends lost 5 bases and 4 bases respectively, with 15 bases between them. The DNA of the CDR3 is TGTGCCAGCAGCCCTGTGGCAGGAATTTACGAGCAGTACTTC. Its protein product is CASSPVAGIYEQYF.

This chain joins TRBV15 and TRBJ1-4, with TRBD1 matching 10 bases. CDR1 LNHNV and CDR2 YYDKDF come from the germline V gene (reference sequence). The CDR3 extends over 20 amino acids. V lost 2 bases and J lost 2; bases outside the gene matches: 14. The CDR3 bases are TGTGCCACCAGCAGACAAGCCTTCAGGACAGGGGGACTCACTAATGAAAAACTGTTTTTT. It is translated as CATSRQAFRTGGLTNEKLFF.

The chain has TRBV7-9 and TRBJ1-1, with D unclear. V was clipped by 4 bases and J by 4 bases, with 10 bases between them. The germline CDR1 and CDR2 sequences are SEHNR and FQNEAQ (reference sequence). The CDR3 loop spans 13 amino acids. The CDR3 nucleotides read TGTGCCAGCAGCTCAAGCAATTCCACTGAAGCTTTCTTT. This gives the protein CASSSSNSTEAFF.

This clone has just one count. The chain uses TRBV11-2 and TRBJ1-2; possibly TRBD1 for D (6 bases). Per the germline V gene, CDR1 is SGHAT and CDR2 is FQNNGV. Between the trimmed V and J ends, which lost 2 bases and 7 bases, there was a span of 11 bases. The CDR3 totals 13 residues. The CDR3 region has the DNA TGTGCCAGCAGCTTACGACAGGAACTTGGCTACACCTTC. Translating it yields CASSLRQELGYTF.

This chain uses TRBV2 with TRBJ2-5; 7 positions match TRBD1. The V gene end was trimmed by 6 bases and the J gene end by 2 bases; junction bases not matched to a gene: 9. CDR1 is SNHLY and CDR2 is FYNNEI in the germline V gene. The CDR3 has 15 residues. The CDR3, as DNA: TGTGCCAGCAGCGGGGCCCGGGACAGACAAGAGACCCAGTACTTC. This codes for CASSGARDRQETQYF.

The V and J genes are TRBV20-1 and TRBJ1-1; the D gene is possibly TRBD1 (5 bases). The CDR3 contains 14 residues. V lost 3 bases and J 3 bases, leaving 14 bases between the germline ends. Germline V gives CDR1 DFQATT, CDR2 SNEGSKA (reference sequence). The CDR3 region has the DNA TGCAGTGCTAGTTCTAGCGGGACGGACACTGAAGCTTTCTTT. Its protein product is CSASSSGTDTEAFF.

This chain uses TRBV28 with TRBJ1-6; D might be TRBD1 (5 bases). Germline V lookup: CDR1 MDHEN, CDR2 SYDVKM. V dropped 6 bases and J dropped 11 bases, with 14 bases sitting between them. The CDR3 has 13 amino acids. CDR3 DNA: TGTGCCAGCAGCCACCCCTCAGGGCCACCCCTCCACTTT. Protein: CASSHPSGPPLHF.

The rearrangement links TRBV5-1 to TRBJ2-2; 12 bases align to TRBD2. CDR1 SGHRS and CDR2 YFSETQ come from the germline V gene. With 0 bases clipped from V and 5 bases from J, the junction kept 5 bases outside the gene matches. The length of the CDR3 is 17 residues. The CDR3 region is CASSLGLAGVSTGELFF. Written as DNA, the CDR3 is TGCGCCAGCAGCTTGGGACTAGCGGGAGTATCGACCGGGGAGCTGTTTTTT.

V and J are TRBV18 and TRBJ2-7; maybe TRBD1 (5 bases). Trimming removed 3 bases from V and 3 bases from J, with 33 bases in between. The CDR3 totals 21 residues. CDR1 is KGHSH, CDR2 LQKENI, per germline. CDR3 nucleotide sequence: TGTGCCAGCTCACCTTTCCCGCGCGGACCCGCCACAGGTCAGGCTAGCTACGAGCAGTACTTC. This encodes CASSPFPRGPATGQASYEQYF.

The genes are TRBV11-2 and TRBJ2-7; D not resolved. The CDR3 extends over 18 amino acids. With 1 base removed from V and 3 bases from J, the gap between germline ends came to 22 bases. CDR1 and CDR2 (germline): SGHAT, FQNNGV. This CDR3 is CASSLGRVGPPFGYEQYF. The CDR3, as DNA: TGTGCCAGCAGCTTAGGCCGAGTTGGGCCTCCGTTTGGCTACGAGCAGTACTTC.

The sample holds a few counts of this clone. The V gene is TRBV5-1, the J gene TRBJ2-3, with TRBD2 identical over 14 bases. The CDR3 covers 16 residues. J lost 3 bases, V lost 4 bases, and 4 bases had no gene match. Germline CDR1 reads SGHRS; CDR2 reads YFSETQ. CDR3 residues: CASSIGTSGSTDTQYF. In DNA, the CDR3 is TGCGCCAGCAGCATCGGGACTAGCGGGAGTACAGATACGCAGTATTTT.

The chain employs TRBV30 and TRBJ1-1, with a possible D match to TRBD1 (5 bases). CDR1 and CDR2 from the germline V gene are GTSNPN and SVGIG (reference sequence). This CDR3 is 13 amino acids long. V gave up 5 bases and J gave up 13 bases, with 23 bases separating them. The CDR3 nucleotides read TGTGCCTGGCGAAGGGACTCTCGAGGTACAGGTTTCTTT. Translation: CAWRRDSRGTGFF.